These 6 T cell receptor beta chains share one sample of origin, sequenced in a study of T cell clonotyping in hematopoietic cell transplantation. Generated by immunoSEQ multiplex PCR, the TCRdb table keeps only in-frame clones and is missing some. The table lists tens of thousands of clones, roughly 85% of them singletons. The time point here: recipient sample about 28 days before transplant, after cytoreduction. The sample was peripheral blood mononuclear cells, taken before stem cell transplant. These receptors all stem from a man aged 55 to 70 with acute myeloid leukemia. Some clones in this sample may be carry-over from other donors' samples.

The rearrangement joins TRBV27 to TRBJ1-6; no firm D call. The CDR3 extends over 12 amino acids. CDR1 and CDR2 from the germline V gene are MNHEY and SMNVEV (reference sequence). V lost 7 bases to trimming and J lost 3 bases, with 4 bases between them. Here the CDR3 DNA reads TGTGCCAGCAAAGACTATAATTCACCCCTCCACTTT. Amino acid sequence: CASKDYNSPLHF.

The V call is TRBV6-1, the J call TRBJ2-5; the D call may be TRBD1 or TRBD2 (5 bases each). Germline CDR1 is MNHNS and CDR2 is SASEGT. The CDR3 is made up of 16 amino acids. The V end was cut by 2 bases, the J end by 4 bases, with 17 bases between. In DNA form, the CDR3 reads TGTGCCAGCAGTGAACAAAGGGGAGATCACCTAGAGACCCAGTACTTC. Translation: CASSEQRGDHLETQYF.

J is TRBJ1-1 and V is TRBV5-6; TRBD1 might be the D (6 bases). V was shortened by 4 bases and J by 5 bases, with 21 bases between the two germline ends. The CDR3 is 16 amino acids. Germline V lookup: CDR1 SGHDT, CDR2 YYEEEE. The CDR3 region has the DNA TGTGCCAGCAGCCCATTGTTAGGCGGGGGCGAAACTGAAGCTTTCTTT. Translation: CASSPLLGGGETEAFF. The whole variable domain, remainder taken from reference TRBV5-6 and TRBJ1-1, is DAGVTQSPTHLIKTRGQQVTLRCSPKSGHDTVSWYQQALGQGPQFIFQYYEEEERQRGNFPDRFSGHQFPNYSSELNVNALLLGDSALYLCASSPLLGGGETEAFFGQGTRLTVV.

The V and J genes are TRBV19 and TRBJ1-2; 9 nucleotides line up with TRBD1. The CDR3 has 14 amino acids. Germline CDR1 and CDR2: LNHDA and SQIVND (reference sequence). Unmatched junction bases numbered 7, after V lost 3 bases and J lost 8 bases. The DNA of the CDR3 is TGTGCCAGTAGTATTACGACAGGGGGTAGGGGCTACACCTTC. This sequence encodes CASSITTGGRGYTF.

V gene TRBV11-2 combines with J gene TRBJ1-3; tentatively, D is TRBD1 (6 bases). CDR1 SGHAT and CDR2 FQNNGV come from the germline V gene. Trimming left V 5 bases short and J 8 bases short, with 10 bases between. The CDR3 is 12 amino acids. The CDR3 reads CASSTGWDTIYF. The CDR3 DNA sequence: TGTGCCAGCAGCACAGGGTGGGACACCATATATTTT.

The chain is built from TRBV7-3 and TRBJ2-7, with D possibly matching TRBD1 (5 bases). V was cut by 5 bases and J by 3 bases, with 11 bases left in between. Germline V gene sequence: CDR1 SGHTA, CDR2 FQGTGA. CDR3 size: 13 residues. The CDR3 here is CASSLGQYYEQYF. The CDR3 DNA sequence: TGTGCCAGCAGCCTGGGGCAGTACTACGAGCAGTACTTC.